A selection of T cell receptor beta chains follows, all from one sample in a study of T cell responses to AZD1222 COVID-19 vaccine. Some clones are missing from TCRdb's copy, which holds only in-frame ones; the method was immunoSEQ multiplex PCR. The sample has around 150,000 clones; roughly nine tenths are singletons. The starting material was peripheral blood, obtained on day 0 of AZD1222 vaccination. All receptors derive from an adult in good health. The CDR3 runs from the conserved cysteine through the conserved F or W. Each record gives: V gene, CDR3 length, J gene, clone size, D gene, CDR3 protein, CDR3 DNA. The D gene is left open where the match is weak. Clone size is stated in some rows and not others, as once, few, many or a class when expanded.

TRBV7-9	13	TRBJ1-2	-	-	CASSDTATRGYTF	TGTGCCAGCAGCGATACAGCCACACGAGGCTACACCTTC
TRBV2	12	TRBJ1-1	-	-	CASSLRGDEAFF	TGTGCCAGCAGCCTACGAGGGGATGAAGCTTTCTTT
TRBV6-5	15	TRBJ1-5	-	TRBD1	CASSLGTGGGQPQHF	TGTGCCAGCAGCCTAGGGACAGGGGGAGGTCAGCCCCAGCATTTT
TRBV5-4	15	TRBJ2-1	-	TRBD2	CASSLGGTRRDEQFF	TGTGCCAGCAGCTTGGGTGGGACTAGGAGAGACGAGCAGTTCTTC
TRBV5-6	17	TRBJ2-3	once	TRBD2	CASSSLRTSGRGDTQYF	TGTGCCAGCAGCTCACTTCGGACTAGCGGGAGAGGAGATACGCAGTATTTT
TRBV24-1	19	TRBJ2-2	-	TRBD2	CATSDLGTSGRLYTGELFF	TGTGCCACCAGTGATTTGGGGACTAGCGGGAGATTGTATACCGGGGAGCTGTTTTTT
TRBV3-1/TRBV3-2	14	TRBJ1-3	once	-	CASSQVNSGNTIYF	TGTGCCAGCAGCCAAGTGAACTCTGGAAACACCATATATTTT
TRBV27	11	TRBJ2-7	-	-	CASSGLEEQYF	TGTGCCAGCAGCGGACTCGAAGAGCAGTACTTC
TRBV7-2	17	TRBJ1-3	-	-	CASSLFLLTGAGNTIYF	TGTGCCAGCAGCTTATTTCTCCTGACGGGGGCTGGAAACACCATATATTTT
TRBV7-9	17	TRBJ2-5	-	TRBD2	CASSLNRLAVYQETQYF	TGTGCCAGCAGCTTAAACCGGCTAGCGGTGTACCAAGAGACCCAGTACTTC
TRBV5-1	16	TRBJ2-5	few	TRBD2	CASSASGGSLQETQYF	TGCGCCAGCAGCGCGAGCGGGGGCTCACTGCAAGAGACCCAGTACTTC
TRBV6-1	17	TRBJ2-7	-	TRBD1	CASSERSGAGGPYEQYF	TGTGCCAGCAGTGAAAGAAGTGGGGCAGGGGGCCCCTACGAGCAGTACTTC
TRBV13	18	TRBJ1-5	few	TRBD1	CASSSQRDRDRRNQPQHF	TGTGCCAGCAGCTCTCAAAGGGACAGGGATAGGCGAAATCAGCCCCAGCATTTT
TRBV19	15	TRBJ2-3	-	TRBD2	CASSSQAGVIDTQYF	TGTGCCAGTAGTTCCCAAGCGGGAGTGATAGATACGCAGTATTTT
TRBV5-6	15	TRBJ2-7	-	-	CASSFRRGIAYEQYF	TGTGCCAGCAGCTTCCGCAGGGGCATTGCCTACGAGCAGTACTTC
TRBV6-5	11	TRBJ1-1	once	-	CASTWETEAFF	TGTGCCAGCACTTGGGAGACTGAAGCTTTCTTT
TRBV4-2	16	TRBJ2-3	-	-	CASSQGERRSTDTQYF	TGTGCCAGCAGCCAAGGAGAGCGGAGAAGCACAGATACGCAGTATTTT
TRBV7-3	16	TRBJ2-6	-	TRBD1	CASSLTGDSGANVLTF	TGTGCCAGCAGCTTGACAGGGGACTCTGGGGCCAACGTCCTGACTTTC
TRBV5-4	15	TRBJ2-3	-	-	CASSLAGGGTDTQYF	TGTGCCAGCAGCTTGGCAGGGGGGGGCACAGATACGCAGTATTTT
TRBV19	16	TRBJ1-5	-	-	CASMIYFEQSNQPQHF	TGTGCCAGTATGATATACTTCGAGCAGAGCAATCAGCCCCAGCATTTT
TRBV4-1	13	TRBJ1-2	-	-	CASSRVGSRGYTF	TGCGCCAGCAGCCGGGTTGGGAGTCGTGGCTACACCTTC
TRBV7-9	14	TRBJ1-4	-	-	CASSPVGYHEKLFF	TGTGCCAGCAGCCCGGTGGGGTATCATGAAAAACTGTTTTTT
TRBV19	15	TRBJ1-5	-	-	CASSALTGRGQPQHF	TGTGCCAGTAGTGCCCTGACAGGTCGGGGCCAGCCCCAGCATTTT
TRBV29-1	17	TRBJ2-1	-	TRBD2	CSVDGTSGVSSYNEQFF	TGCAGCGTTGACGGGACTAGCGGGGTAAGCTCCTACAATGAGCAGTTCTTC
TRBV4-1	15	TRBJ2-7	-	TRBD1	CASSQPQTGSYEQYF	TGCGCCAGCAGCCAACCACAGACAGGGAGCTACGAGCAGTACTTC
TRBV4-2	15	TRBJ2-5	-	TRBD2	CASSQGSGLEGTQYF	TGTGCCAGCAGCCAAGGCTCGGGACTAGAGGGGACCCAGTACTTC
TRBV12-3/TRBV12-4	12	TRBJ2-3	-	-	CASSRDLDTQYF	TGTGCCAGCAGCCGGGATTTAGATACGCAGTATTTT
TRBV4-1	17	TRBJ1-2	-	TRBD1	CASSQERGQNLNYGYTF	TGCGCCAGCAGCCAAGAACGGGGACAGAACCTTAACTATGGCTACACCTTC
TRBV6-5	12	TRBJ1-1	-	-	CASVAGNTEAFF	TGTGCCAGCGTCGCAGGGAACACTGAAGCTTTCTTT
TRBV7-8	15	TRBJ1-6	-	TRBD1	CASSLVGDRDSPLHF	TGTGCCAGCAGCTTAGTGGGGGACAGGGATTCACCCCTCCACTTT
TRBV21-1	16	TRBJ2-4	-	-	CASSKPRTVAKNIQYF	TGTGCCAGCAGCAAACCCCGGACAGTAGCCAAAAACATTCAGTACTTC
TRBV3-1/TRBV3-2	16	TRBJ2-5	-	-	CANSQYIGAIQETQYF	TGTGCCAACAGCCAATACATAGGGGCAATCCAAGAGACCCAGTACTTC
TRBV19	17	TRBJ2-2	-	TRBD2	CARGLAGGPVETGELFF	TGTGCCAGAGGACTAGCGGGGGGCCCGGTAGAGACCGGGGAGCTGTTTTTT
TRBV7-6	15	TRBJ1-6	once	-	CASSLGGQSNSPLHF	TGTGCCAGCAGCTTGGGTGGACAGTCCAATTCACCCCTCCACTTT
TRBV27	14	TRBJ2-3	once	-	CASSLHASTDTQYF	TGTGCCAGCAGTTTACATGCTAGCACAGATACGCAGTATTTT
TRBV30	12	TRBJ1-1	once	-	CAWRGSIRGAFF	TGTGCCTGGAGAGGATCTATTAGGGGGGCTTTCTTT
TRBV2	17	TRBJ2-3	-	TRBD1	CASRPGQGRSSTDTQYF	TGTGCCAGCAGGCCGGGACAGGGGAGGTCCAGCACAGATACGCAGTATTTT
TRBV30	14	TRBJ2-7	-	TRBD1	CAWSLGQGTYEQYF	TGTGCCTGGAGTCTTGGACAGGGCACCTACGAGCAGTACTTC
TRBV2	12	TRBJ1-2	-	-	CASSFDNYGYTF	TGTGCCAGCTCGTTCGACAACTATGGCTACACCTTC
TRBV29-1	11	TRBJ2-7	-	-	CSVEGGSEQYF	TGCAGCGTTGAAGGTGGGAGCGAGCAGTACTTC
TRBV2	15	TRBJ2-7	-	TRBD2	CASYGSGGAGYEQYF	TGTGCCAGCTATGGTAGCGGGGGGGCCGGGTACGAGCAGTACTTC
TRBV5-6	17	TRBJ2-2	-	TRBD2	CASRPKGGTRRSGELFF	TGTGCCAGCAGACCGAAAGGCGGGACTAGGAGGTCCGGGGAGCTGTTTTTT
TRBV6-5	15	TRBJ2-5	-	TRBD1	CASSKPGTGGETQYF	TGTGCCAGCAGCAAGCCCGGGACAGGGGGGGAGACCCAGTACTTC
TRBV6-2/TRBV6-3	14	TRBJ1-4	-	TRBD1	CASSRTGSNEKLFF	TGTGCCAGCAGTCGGACAGGTTCTAATGAAAAACTGTTTTTT
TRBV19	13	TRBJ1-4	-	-	CASSISFNEKLFF	TGTGCCAGTAGTATCTCCTTTAATGAAAAACTGTTTTTT
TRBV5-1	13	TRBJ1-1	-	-	CASSLTDDTEAFF	TGCGCCAGCAGTCTGACAGACGACACTGAAGCTTTCTTT
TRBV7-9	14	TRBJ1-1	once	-	CASSLAARNTEAFF	TGTGCCAGCAGCTTAGCCGCCAGAAACACTGAAGCTTTCTTT
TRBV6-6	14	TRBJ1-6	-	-	CASNSDRTYSPLHF	TGTGCCAGCAATAGTGACAGGACTTATTCACCCCTCCACTTT
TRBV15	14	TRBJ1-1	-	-	CATSRERRGIEAFF	TGTGCCACCAGCAGAGAGAGGCGGGGGATTGAAGCTTTCTTT
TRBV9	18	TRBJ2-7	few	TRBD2	CASSGGWETSGSPYEQYF	TGTGCCAGCAGCGGTGGATGGGAAACTAGCGGCTCTCCCTACGAGCAGTACTTC
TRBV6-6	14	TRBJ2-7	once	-	CASSYSGTPGEQYF	TGTGCCAGCAGTTACTCCGGGACTCCGGGCGAGCAGTACTTC
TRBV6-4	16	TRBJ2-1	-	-	CASSDSKGLSYNEQFF	TGTGCCAGCAGTGACTCAAAGGGGCTCTCCTACAATGAGCAGTTCTTC
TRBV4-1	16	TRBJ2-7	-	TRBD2	CASSLAAQILAGEQYF	TGCGCCAGCAGCCTTGCTGCCCAAATACTAGCGGGCGAGCAGTACTTC
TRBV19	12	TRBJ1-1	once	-	CASSIGQSEAFF	TGTGCCAGTAGTATAGGGCAGTCAGAAGCTTTCTTT